One and the same sample provided the 5 T cell receptor beta chains below, sequenced in a study of regulatory T cells in long-lasting Graves disease. Libraries of TCR beta came from iRepertoire HTBI primers plus Arm-PCR of CDR3 regions. TCRdb fed the multiplex PCR reads into MiXCR, producing one record per CDR3 protein. The sample lists hundreds of thousands of distinct CDR3 sequences, roughly 15% occurring once. Time point defined: newly diagnosed GD, antithyroid drugs for less than 3 months. Extracted PBMC RNA gave rise to the TCR library. These data also featured in a second study, about T cells in Graves' hyperthyroidism and ophthalmopathy.

The sequenced sample was peripheral blood mononuclear cells (PBMCs), obtained at new diagnosis, from a patient treated with antithyroid drugs. These receptors originate from a woman in her 30s with Graves disease.

This clonotype was seen more than once but under ten times. J is TRBJ2-5 and V is TRBV9; D is ambiguous. The CDR3 runs 14 residues. Looked up from germline, CDR1 is SGDLS and CDR2 is YYNGEE. Trimming removed 4 bases at V and 1 base at J, with 11 bases between. CDR3 in amino acids: CASSRGPTQETQYF. The CDR3 DNA reads as TGTGCCAGCAGCCGCGGACCCACCCAAGAGACCCAGTACTTC.

This clonotype has ten or more counts. The chain has TRBV19 and TRBJ1-5; D might be TRBD1 (6 bases). The V and J ends lost 9 bases and 2 bases respectively, with 14 bases between them. This CDR3 region has 14 residues. Germline-derived CDR1 and CDR2 are LNHDA and SQIVND (reference sequence). The CDR3 reads CASRYPGGNQPQHF. Written as DNA, the CDR3 is TGTGCCAGCCGATATCCAGGGGGCAATCAGCCCCAGCATTTT.

This clonotype was seen ten or more times. The chain combines TRBV7-8 with TRBJ1-2, with TRBD1 identical over 7 bases. The length of the CDR3 is 16 residues. CDR1 is SGHVS and CDR2 is FQNEAQ in the germline V gene. Unmatched junction bases numbered 9, after V lost 5 bases and J lost 0 bases. The CDR3 sequence is CASSPQGDLTNYGYTF. The CDR3 region has the DNA TGTGCCAGCAGCCCCCAGGGGGACCTTACTAACTATGGCTACACCTTC.

This clonotype was picked up a small number of times. This may stem from a read error, because a much larger clone lies one nucleotide away. The V call is TRBV6-4, the J call TRBJ2-3, with 11 bases identical to TRBD1. Germline V lookup: CDR1 MRHNA, CDR2 SNTAGT. There are 15 residues in the CDR3. V lost 5 bases to trimming and J lost 2 bases; unmatched junction nucleotides: 3. The CDR3 bases are TGTGCCAGCAGTTGGACAGGGGGCGCCACAGATACGCAGTATTTT. This gives the protein CASSWTGGATDTQYF.

This clonotype was detected a few times. The rearrangement joins TRBV25-1 to TRBJ2-3; TRBD2 matches 8 bases. This CDR3 has 18 residues. CDR1 is MGHDK and CDR2 is SYGVNS in the germline V gene. J was trimmed by 4 bases and V by 3 bases; bases with no gene match: 15. The CDR3 DNA sequence: TGTGCCAGCAGTGATCCAGCGGGAGTCAAGGGGGGCGCAGATACGCAGTATTTT. Protein: CASSDPAGVKGGADTQYF.